Each of the 20 T cell receptor beta chains below was sequenced from the same sample in a study of Ad26.COV2.S vaccination and SARS-CoV-2 variants. Produced via immunoSEQ multiplex PCR; TCRdb's table is partial and in-frame only. The sample yields about 250,000 clones, over 75% seen once. The treatment: approximately 18 received Ad26.COV2.S at low or high dose, single or two shots; roughly 5 received placebo; per-sample allocation not given. Day 63 following the first vaccine or placebo injection was when the samples were taken. Material: peripheral blood, obtained in a trial of Ad26.COV2.S vaccine versus placebo. Source of these receptors: a person between 18 and 65 years old who received the Ad26.COV2.S COVID-19 vaccine or a placebo.

The rearrangement links TRBV5-1 to TRBJ2-3, with 7 bases lining up with TRBD2. V shed 4 bases and J 3 bases; nucleotides not matched to a gene: 5. CDR3 length: 14 amino acids. In germline, CDR1 is SGHRS, CDR2 YFSETQ. The CDR3 region has the DNA TGCGCCAGCAGCACCCGCGGGGGAACAGATACGCAGTATTTT. Amino acids: CASSTRGGTDTQYF.

The chain employs TRBV5-6 and TRBJ2-1; a possible D gene is TRBD1 (6 bases). The germline V gene has CDR1 SGHDT and CDR2 YYEEEE. V gave up 0 bases and J gave up 7 bases, with 11 bases separating them. CDR3 length: 14 amino acids. The CDR3 coding sequence is TGTGCCAGCAGCTTGGCAGGGGCGTGGAATGAGCAGTTCTTC. This encodes CASSLAGAWNEQFF.

This rearrangement joins TRBV29-1 to TRBJ2-3, with D possibly TRBD2 on 5 matching bases. V was clipped by 4 bases and J by 4 bases, with 12 bases between them. Germline CDR1 is SQVTM and CDR2 is ANQGSEA. The CDR3 runs 13 residues. The CDR3 nucleotides read TGCAGCGTTGCCCGCGGGCCTTCAGATACGCAGTATTTT. Translation: CSVARGPSDTQYF.

The V and J genes are TRBV7-2 and TRBJ2-7, with D perhaps given as TRBD1 or TRBD2 (5 bases each). Trimming removed 3 bases at V and 6 bases at J, with 18 bases between. CDR1 and CDR2 (germline): SGHTA, FQGNSA. This CDR3 is 15 amino acids long. CDR3 nucleotides: TGTGCCAGCAGCTTCGCAGGGACCACCGAGGGCGAGCAGTACTTC. It translates to CASSFAGTTEGEQYF.

The chain combines TRBV7-9 with TRBJ2-3; D may be TRBD1 (5 bases). This CDR3 has 16 amino acids. Between the trimmed V and J ends, which lost 5 bases and 4 bases, there was a span of 19 bases. Germline V gene data show CDR1 as SEHNR and CDR2 as FQNEAQ (reference sequence). The CDR3: CASSQSRGSTADTQYF. CDR3 nucleotide sequence: TGTGCCAGCAGCCAATCTAGGGGCTCAACGGCAGATACGCAGTATTTT.

Worth noting for this clone: The likely explanation is a read error, given a far larger clone one base away. Other DNA sequences within the sample encode an identical CDR3. The chain uses TRBV7-9 and TRBJ1-1, with D maybe TRBD1 (5 bases). CDR1 and CDR2 (germline): SEHNR, FQNEAQ (reference sequence). The CDR3 sequence is 13 residues long. The ends were cut back, 3 bases at V and 1 base at J, with 6 bases in the middle. The CDR3 sequence is CASSLRGNTEAFF. CDR3 coding DNA: TGTGCCAGCAGCTTGAGGGGGAACACTGAAGCTTTCTTT.

The V and J genes are TRBV2 and TRBJ2-3, with D possibly TRBD2 on 5 matching bases. V was pared by 11 bases and J by 4 bases, with 13 bases between. The CDR3 is 12 residues long. CDR1 and CDR2 from the germline V gene are SNHLY and FYNNEI. This chain's CDR3 is CAAHGNSDTQYF. The CDR3 DNA sequence: TGTGCCGCTCACGGGAATTCAGATACGCAGTATTTT.

The DNA of the CDR3 is TGTGCCACCAGTGAGTCAGGGGGCGTTCGTTCACCCCTCCACTTT. Translated: CATSESGGVRSPLHF. The J gene is TRBJ1-6, the V gene TRBV24-1; 8 bases are a match to TRBD1. Germline V gene data show CDR1 as KGHDR and CDR2 as SFDVKD. The CDR3 covers 15 residues. V shed 4 bases and J 9 bases; nucleotides not matched to a gene: 7.

As for this clone: The sample contains more than one DNA sequence encoding this CDR3. This chain links TRBV5-1 with TRBJ1-4; TRBD1 aligns across 8 bases. Germline V gene data show CDR1 as SGHRS and CDR2 as YFSETQ. The CDR3 totals 14 residues. V shed 0 bases, J shed 5 bases, and the junction held 0 bases outside the gene matches. The CDR3 is CASSLGQGNEKLFF. CDR3 coding DNA: TGCGCCAGCAGCTTGGGACAGGGGAATGAAAAACTGTTTTTT.

The CDR3 coding sequence is TGTGCCAGCAGCCAAGACCCGACTAGCACAACAGATACGCAGTATTTT. Translation gives CASSQDPTSTTDTQYF. V is TRBV3-1 (or the pseudogene TRBV3-2) and J is TRBJ2-3, with 7 bases that match TRBD2. The CDR3 totals 16 residues. Germline CDR1 LGHDT, CDR2 YNNKEL (reference sequence). The J segment lost 3 bases and the V segment lost 0 bases, leaving 6 bases of the junction unmatched.

J is TRBJ1-5 and V is TRBV30; 7 nucleotides match TRBD1. This CDR3 is 14 amino acids long. CDR1 is GTSNPN and CDR2 is SVGIG in the germline V gene (reference sequence). Germline trimming cut 7 bases from V and 7 bases from J; bases unmatched to any gene: 13. The CDR3 nucleotides read TGTGCCTCTTCAACTACAGGGGAAACACAGCCCCAGCATTTT. It is translated as CASSTTGETQPQHF.

CDR3 nucleotide sequence: TGTGCCAGCAGCCCCATGATTACAGTTGAAGCTTTCTTT. Translating it yields CASSPMITVEAFF. The rearrangement uses TRBV3-1 (or the pseudogene TRBV3-2) and TRBJ1-1; no reliable D call. The V end was cut by 4 bases, the J end by 7 bases, with 13 bases between. The V gene's germline CDR1 is LGHDT and CDR2 YNNKEL (reference sequence). The length of the CDR3 is 13 residues.

CDR3 residues: CSASGVVANTGELFF. DNA of the CDR3: TGCAGTGCTAGTGGTGTAGTAGCGAACACCGGGGAGCTGTTTTTT. This chain connects TRBV20-1 to TRBJ2-2; D is uncertain. CDR3 length equals 15 residues. Germline V lookup: CDR1 DFQATT, CDR2 SNEGSKA (reference sequence). Trimming left V 3 bases short and J 0 bases short, with 11 bases between.

This clone was seen just once. The chain is built from TRBV25-1 and TRBJ2-7, with 9 bases matching TRBD1. There are 15 residues in the CDR3. V was pared by 5 bases and J by 3 bases, with 8 bases of the junction left unmatched. Germline V gives CDR1 MGHDK, CDR2 SYGVNS. The CDR3: CASSPPGQGSYEQYF. DNA for the CDR3: TGTGCCAGCAGTCCCCCGGGACAGGGTAGCTACGAGCAGTACTTC.

The V and J genes are TRBV6-6 and TRBJ1-2; the match to TRBD1 covers 7 bases. The germline gives CDR1 MNHNY, CDR2 SVGAGI (reference sequence). J gave up 8 bases and V 6 bases, and 12 bases lay outside the gene matches. The CDR3 consists of 14 residues. The CDR3 DNA is TGTGCCAGCAGCGGTTTGACAGGGTTTATCGGCTACACCTTC. This sequence encodes CASSGLTGFIGYTF.

The count of this clone is one. The J gene is TRBJ1-2, the V gene TRBV6-2 or TRBV6-3; 7 nucleotides agree with TRBD1. V lost 2 bases to trimming and J lost 7 bases; unmatched junction nucleotides: 7. The CDR3 runs to 14 residues. The germline gives CDR1 MNHEY, CDR2 SVGEGT. CDR3 sequence reads: CASSYRDSSGGYTF. The CDR3 nucleotides read TGTGCCAGCAGTTACCGGGACAGCTCTGGTGGCTACACCTTC.

This chain links TRBV27 with TRBJ1-2; tentative D call: TRBD1 (5 bases). Trimming left V 7 bases short and J 3 bases short, with 18 bases between. The CDR3 contains 15 residues. CDR1 and CDR2 from the germline V gene are MNHEY and SMNVEV (reference sequence). CDR3 residues: CASKPGVGGHYGYTF. As DNA, the CDR3 is TGTGCCAGCAAACCTGGGGTGGGGGGTCACTATGGCTACACCTTC.

V usage is TRBV7-3 and J usage is TRBJ2-6; D gene unclear. Germline V gives CDR1 SGHTA, CDR2 FQGTGA. The CDR3 sequence is 18 residues long. V was pared by 1 base and J by 0 bases, with 13 bases between. In nucleotides, the CDR3 is TGTGCCAGCAGCTTAAATCCTGCGCAAAGCTCTGGGGCCAACGTCCTGACTTTC. It specifies CASSLNPAQSSGANVLTF.

The chain carries TRBV7-3 and TRBJ1-1; D remains unclear. V lost 4 bases to trimming and J lost 8 bases, with 11 bases between them. The CDR3 covers 12 residues. Germline V gene data show CDR1 as SGHTA and CDR2 as FQGTGA. In nucleotides, the CDR3 is TGTGCCAGCAGCTCCCCGGGTCGAGAAGCTTTCTTT. Amino acid sequence: CASSSPGREAFF.

The chain couples TRBV14 to TRBJ1-1; tentatively, D is TRBD1 (5 bases). The germline CDR1 and CDR2 sequences are SGHDN and FVKESK. The CDR3 contains 14 residues. Trimming removed 2 bases at V and 1 base at J, with 8 bases between. The CDR3 loop is CASSQNRGNTEAFF. CDR3 in DNA: TGTGCCAGCAGCCAAAATAGGGGGAACACTGAAGCTTTCTTT.